The clone carrying this TCR beta chain has ten or more counts. The antigen is unknown. Time point in this sample: newly diagnosed GD, antithyroid drugs for less than 3 months. RNA extracted from PBMCs served as the sequencing template. Researchers made TCR beta libraries by using iRepertoire HTBI primers and running Arm-PCR on CDR3 regions. TCRdb fed the multiplex PCR reads into MiXCR, producing one record per CDR3 protein. This sample has roughly 400,000 distinct CDR3 sequences, with about 15% found just once. The source of the sample is a study of regulatory T cells in long-lasting Graves disease. Whole-study findings and limits: Persistent disease samples used TRBV28, TRBJ1-2 and TRBJ2-5 preferentially.

CDR3 length: 17 residues. CDR1 and CDR2 (germline): MDHEN, SYDVKM. V was pared by 8 bases and J by 0 bases, with 21 bases between. In addition, the sample was reused for a study of T cells in Graves' hyperthyroidism and ophthalmopathy.

Sample: peripheral blood mononuclear cells (PBMCs), taken at new diagnosis, from a patient treated with antithyroid drugs. J is TRBJ2-3 and V is TRBV28; D is possibly TRBD2 (5 bases). This receptor was identified in a woman in her forties with Graves disease. This chain's CDR3 is CASSISIGLTSTDTQYF. The CDR3 DNA reads as TGTGCCAGCTCCATTTCTATCGGACTTACTAGCACAGATACGCAGTATTTT.